Listed here are 6 T cell receptor beta chains from one sample, sequenced in a study of blood T cell repertoires in COVID-19. This table comes from immunoSEQ multiplex PCR, and its TCRdb copy is limited to in-frame clones, with some not included. This table holds approximately 150,000 clones, roughly 80% found once. The sequenced sample was PBMCs or T cells enriched from blood (not recorded which). The source of these receptors is a woman between 50 and 59 years old who had recovered from COVID-19.

The rearrangement links TRBV12-3 or TRBV12-4 to TRBJ2-1; 9 bases agree with TRBD1. Trimming at V came to 5 bases and at J to 7 bases, leaving 3 bases not matched to a gene. The CDR3 contains 13 residues. The CDR3 is CASSRGQGNEQFF. The CDR3 nucleotides are TGTGCCAGCAGTAGGGGACAGGGTAATGAGCAGTTCTTC.

The chain uses TRBV19 and TRBJ1-2; a possible D gene is TRBD1 (5 bases). V was trimmed by 6 bases and J by 3 bases, leaving 11 bases between them. This CDR3 is 13 amino acids long. Germline V gene data show CDR1 as LNHDA and CDR2 as SQIVND (reference sequence). The CDR3: CASSSRQHYGYTF. CDR3 DNA sequence: TGTGCCAGTAGCTCACGACAGCACTATGGCTACACCTTC.

Only a few counts were recorded for this clone. This sequence joins TRBV7-3 and TRBJ1-1, with a possible D match to TRBD1 (5 bases). V lost 0 bases, J lost 1 base, and 6 bases lay in between. This CDR3 contains 14 residues. In germline, CDR1 is SGHTA, CDR2 FQGTGA. The CDR3 spells CASSLTRENTEAFF. CDR3 sequence (DNA): TGTGCCAGCAGCTTAACCAGGGAGAACACTGAAGCTTTCTTT.

The gene calls are TRBV3-1 (or the pseudogene TRBV3-2) and TRBJ2-2; maybe TRBD2 (7 bases). The length of the CDR3 is 17 residues. Germline V gene lookup returns CDR1 LGHDT and CDR2 YNNKEL (reference sequence). V was pared by 10 bases and J by 0 bases, with 21 bases between. The CDR3: CATTQAGGPSNTGELFF. CDR3 bases: TGTGCCACCACCCAGGCCGGGGGGCCCTCGAACACCGGGGAGCTGTTTTTT.

This clone has just a few counts. The chain recombines TRBV5-1 with TRBJ2-1, with TRBD2 identical over 8 bases. The junction had 13 bases not matched to a gene; V was cut back by 7 bases and J by 7 bases. Germline loops: CDR1 SGHRS, CDR2 YFSETQ. This CDR3 has 15 amino acids. CDR3 nucleotides: TGCGCCAGCTTACCCAGCGGGAGCGCCCAAAATGAGCAGTTCTTC. Translating gives CASLPSGSAQNEQFF.

The CDR3 is CASSASPGLVASEQYF. CDR3 coding DNA: TGTGCCAGCAGTGCTTCCCCAGGACTAGTAGCGAGCGAGCAGTACTTC. The chain joins TRBV2 to TRBJ2-7, with 7 bases aligning to TRBD2. The CDR3 length is 16 residues. In germline, CDR1 is SNHLY, CDR2 FYNNEI. V trimming: 4 bases; J trimming: 6 bases; junction bases outside the gene matches: 15. Filled out from reference TRBV2 and TRBJ2-7, the complete variable domain reads EPEVTQTPSHQVTQMGQEVILRCVPISNHLYFYWYRQILGQKVEFLVSFYNNEISEKSEIFDDQFSVERPDGSNFTLKIRSTKLEDSAMYFCASSASPGLVASEQYFGPGTRLTVT.